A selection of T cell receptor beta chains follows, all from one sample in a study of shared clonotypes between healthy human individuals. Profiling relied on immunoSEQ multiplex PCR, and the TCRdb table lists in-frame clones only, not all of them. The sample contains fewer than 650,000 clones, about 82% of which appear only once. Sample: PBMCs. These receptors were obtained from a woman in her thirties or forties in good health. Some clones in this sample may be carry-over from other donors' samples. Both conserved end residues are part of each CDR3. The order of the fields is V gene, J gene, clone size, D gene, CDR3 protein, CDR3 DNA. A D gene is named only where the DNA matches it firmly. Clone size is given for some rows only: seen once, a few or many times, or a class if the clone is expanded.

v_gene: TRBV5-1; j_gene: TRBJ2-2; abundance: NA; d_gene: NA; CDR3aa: CASSLVSGGITGELFF; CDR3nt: TGCGCCAGCAGCTTGGTTTCAGGGGGGATCACCGGGGAGCTGTTTTTT
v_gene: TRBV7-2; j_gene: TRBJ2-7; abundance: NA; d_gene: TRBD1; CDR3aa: CASSLGDRVFEQYF; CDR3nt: TGTGCCAGCAGCTTGGGGGACAGGGTCTTCGAGCAGTACTTC
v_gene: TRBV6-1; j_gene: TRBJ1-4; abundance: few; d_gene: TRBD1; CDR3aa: CASRDSGTVNEKLFF; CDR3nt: TGTGCCAGCAGGGACTCCGGGACAGTAAATGAAAAACTGTTTTTT
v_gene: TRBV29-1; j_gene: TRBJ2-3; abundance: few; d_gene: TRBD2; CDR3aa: CSVGGLAGGPGTDTQYF; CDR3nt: TGCAGCGTCGGGGGGTTAGCGGGAGGGCCCGGCACAGATACGCAGTATTTT
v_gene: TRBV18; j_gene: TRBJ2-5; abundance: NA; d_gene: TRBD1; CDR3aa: CASSPWTGGQETQYF; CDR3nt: TGTGCCAGCTCACCATGGACAGGGGGGCAAGAGACCCAGTACTTC
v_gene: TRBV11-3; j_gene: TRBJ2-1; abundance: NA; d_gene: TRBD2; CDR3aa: CASSFGLAVDNEQFF; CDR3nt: TGTGCCAGCAGCTTCGGTCTAGCGGTTGACAATGAGCAGTTCTTC
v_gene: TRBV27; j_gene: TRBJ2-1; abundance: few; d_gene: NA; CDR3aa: CASSPSSASYNEQFF; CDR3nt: TGTGCCAGCAGTCCGTCTAGCGCATCCTACAATGAGCAGTTCTTC
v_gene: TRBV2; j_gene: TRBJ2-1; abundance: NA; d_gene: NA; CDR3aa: CAFQGGQRNNEQFF; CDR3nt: TGTGCCTTCCAGGGGGGTCAACGGAACAATGAGCAGTTCTTC
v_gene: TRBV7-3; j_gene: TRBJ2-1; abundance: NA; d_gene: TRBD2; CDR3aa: CASRRGAASSYNEQFF; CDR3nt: TGTGCCAGCCGGCGGGGGGCGGCGAGCTCCTACAATGAGCAGTTCTTC
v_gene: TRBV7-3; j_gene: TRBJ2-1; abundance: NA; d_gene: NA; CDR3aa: CASSLYSGNYNEQFF; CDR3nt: TGTGCCAGCAGCCTATATAGCGGAAACTACAATGAGCAGTTCTTC
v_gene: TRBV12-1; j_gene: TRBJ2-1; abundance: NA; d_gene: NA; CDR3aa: CASMVDGTGVANEQFF; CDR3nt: TGTGCCAGCATGGTCGATGGGACAGGGGTTGCAAATGAGCAGTTCTTC
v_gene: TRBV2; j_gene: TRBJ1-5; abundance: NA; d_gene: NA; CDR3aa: CASSDSPGSNQPQHF; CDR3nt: TGTGCCAGCAGTGATTCCCCCGGAAGCAATCAGCCCCAGCATTTT
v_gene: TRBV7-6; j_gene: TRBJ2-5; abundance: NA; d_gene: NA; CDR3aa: CASSPRYREGWTQYF; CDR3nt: TGTGCCAGCAGCCCTCGCTATCGAGAGGGTTGGACCCAGTACTTC
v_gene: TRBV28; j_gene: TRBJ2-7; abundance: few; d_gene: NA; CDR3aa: CASSSPRGGLSYEQYF; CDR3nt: TGTGCCAGCAGTTCCCCCAGGGGAGGGCTGTCCTACGAGCAGTACTTC
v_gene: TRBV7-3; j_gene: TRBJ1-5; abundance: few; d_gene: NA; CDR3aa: CASSHSGREWGNQPQHF; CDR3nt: TGTGCCAGCAGCCACTCAGGGAGGGAGTGGGGGAATCAGCCCCAGCATTTT
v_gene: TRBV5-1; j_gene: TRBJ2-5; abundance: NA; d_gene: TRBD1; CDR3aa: CASSAGQGQETQYF; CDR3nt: TGCGCCAGCAGTGCAGGACAGGGACAAGAGACCCAGTACTTC
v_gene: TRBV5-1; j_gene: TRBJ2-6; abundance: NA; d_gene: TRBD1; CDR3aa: CASSLLPGQGVPGANVLTF; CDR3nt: TGCGCCAGCAGCTTGCTCCCGGGACAGGGTGTCCCTGGGGCCAACGTCCTGACTTTC
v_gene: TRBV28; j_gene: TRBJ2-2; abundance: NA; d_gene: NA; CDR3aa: CASRLGGPNTGELFF; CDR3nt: TGTGCCAGCAGGCTGGGGGGTCCGAACACCGGGGAGCTGTTTTTT
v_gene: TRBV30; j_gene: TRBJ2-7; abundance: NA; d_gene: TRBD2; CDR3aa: CAWKRGPYYEQYF; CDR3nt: TGTGCCTGGAAGCGGGGCCCGTACTACGAGCAGTACTTC
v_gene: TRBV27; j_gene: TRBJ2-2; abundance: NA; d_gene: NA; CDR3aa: CASGRFGTLNTGELFF; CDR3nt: TGTGCCAGCGGTAGATTCGGGACTTTGAACACCGGGGAGCTGTTTTTT
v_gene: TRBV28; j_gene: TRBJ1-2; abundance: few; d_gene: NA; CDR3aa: CASSLGAAGNQGYTF; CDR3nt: TGTGCCAGCAGTTTAGGGGCAGCGGGGAACCAAGGCTACACCTTC
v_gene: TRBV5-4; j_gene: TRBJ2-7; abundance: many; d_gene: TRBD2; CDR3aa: CASSPDSGSHEQYF; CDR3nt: TGTGCCAGCAGCCCGGATAGCGGGAGTCACGAGCAGTACTTC
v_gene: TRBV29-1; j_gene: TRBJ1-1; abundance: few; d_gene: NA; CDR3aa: CSVDANTEAFF; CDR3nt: TGCAGCGTTGACGCGAACACTGAAGCTTTCTTT
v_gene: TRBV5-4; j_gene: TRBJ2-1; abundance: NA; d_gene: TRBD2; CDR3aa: CASSYSGSGGDEQFF; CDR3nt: TGTGCCAGCAGCTATAGCGGGAGCGGAGGAGATGAGCAGTTCTTC
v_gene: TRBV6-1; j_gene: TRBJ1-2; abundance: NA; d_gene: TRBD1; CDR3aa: CASIPQGTRGYTF; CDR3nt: TGTGCCAGCATACCACAGGGGACTAGGGGCTACACCTTC
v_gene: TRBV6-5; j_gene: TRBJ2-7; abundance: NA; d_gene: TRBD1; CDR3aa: CASSSSRDRATYEQYF; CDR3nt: TGTGCCAGCAGTTCATCCCGGGACAGGGCCACCTACGAGCAGTACTTC
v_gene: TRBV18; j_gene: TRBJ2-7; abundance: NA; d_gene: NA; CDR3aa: CASSPAGRSEQYF; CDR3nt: TGTGCCAGCTCACCAGCGGGGAGGTCCGAGCAGTACTTC
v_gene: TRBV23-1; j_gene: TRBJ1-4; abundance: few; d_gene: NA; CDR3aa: CASSLMTANEKLFF; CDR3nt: TGCGCCAGCAGTCTTATGACAGCTAATGAAAAACTGTTTTTT
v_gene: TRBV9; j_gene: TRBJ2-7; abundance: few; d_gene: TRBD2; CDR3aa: CASSVTSGSYEQYF; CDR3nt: TGTGCCAGCAGCGTTACTAGCGGGTCCTACGAGCAGTACTTC
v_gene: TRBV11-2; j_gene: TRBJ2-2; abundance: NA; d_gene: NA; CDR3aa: CASSSQGRGTGELFF; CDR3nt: TGTGCCAGCAGCTCTCAGGGGCGGGGGACCGGGGAGCTGTTTTTT
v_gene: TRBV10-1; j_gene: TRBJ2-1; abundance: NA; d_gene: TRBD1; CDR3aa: CASSDSGGTGTEQFF; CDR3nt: TGCGCCAGCAGTGATTCAGGGGGCACAGGTACTGAGCAGTTCTTC
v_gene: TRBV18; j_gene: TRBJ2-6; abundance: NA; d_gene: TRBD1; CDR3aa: CASSPGQGERAGANVLTF; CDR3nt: TGTGCCAGCTCACCGGGACAGGGCGAGAGGGCTGGGGCCAACGTCCTGACTTTC
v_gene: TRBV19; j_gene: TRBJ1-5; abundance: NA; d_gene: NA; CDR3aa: CASSGGVASQPQHF; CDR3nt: TGTGCCAGTAGTGGTGGGGTAGCGAGTCAGCCCCAGCATTTT
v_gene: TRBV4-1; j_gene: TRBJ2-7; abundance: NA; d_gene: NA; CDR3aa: CASSPRQRGGSYEQYF; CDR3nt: TGCGCCAGCAGCCCGAGGCAACGGGGAGGTTCCTACGAGCAGTACTTC
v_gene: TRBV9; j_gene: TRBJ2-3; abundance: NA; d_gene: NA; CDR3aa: CASSLSYSWTDTQYF; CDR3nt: TGTGCCAGCAGCCTGTCGTATAGCTGGACAGATACGCAGTATTTT